The rows below give T cell receptor beta chains drawn from one sample of a study of blood T cell repertoires in COVID-19. Produced via immunoSEQ multiplex PCR; TCRdb's table is partial and in-frame only. The sample shows 130,000 or so clones, about 83% of them seen only once. Sequencing input: peripheral blood. The receptors derive from a man older than 75 with active or convalescent COVID-19. The CDR3 runs from the conserved cysteine through the conserved F or W. Fields, in order: V gene, clone size, D gene, J gene, CDR3 protein, CDR3 DNA. The D gene is left open where the match is weak. Clone size is not always given. Where it is, it says once, few, many or a class for expanded clones.

v_call: TRBV29-1
clone_size: .
d_call: TRBD1
j_call: TRBJ1-1
cdr3_aa: CSVGTGTGFTEAFF
cdr3_nt: TGCAGCGTTGGAACCGGGACAGGGTTCACTGAAGCTTTCTTT

v_call: TRBV6-5
clone_size: .
d_call: TRBD1
j_call: TRBJ1-3
cdr3_aa: CASSYRTGTSGNTIYF
cdr3_nt: TGTGCCAGCAGTTACCGGACAGGAACTTCTGGAAACACCATATATTTT

v_call: TRBV27
clone_size: once
d_call: TRBD1
j_call: TRBJ2-1
cdr3_aa: CASSFRDRDSSYNEQFF
cdr3_nt: TGTGCCAGCAGTTTCCGGGACAGGGACAGCTCCTACAATGAGCAGTTCTTC

v_call: TRBV7-2
clone_size: .
d_call: .
j_call: TRBJ1-4
cdr3_aa: CASSFGRNEKLFF
cdr3_nt: TGTGCCAGCAGCTTTGGTCGGAATGAAAAACTGTTTTTT

v_call: TRBV6-1
clone_size: .
d_call: .
j_call: TRBJ2-5
cdr3_aa: CASSEQGSETQYF
cdr3_nt: TGTGCCAGCAGTGAACAGGGGAGCGAGACCCAGTACTTC

v_call: TRBV5-5
clone_size: .
d_call: TRBD1
j_call: TRBJ1-4
cdr3_aa: CASSSYRGPQGNEKLFF
cdr3_nt: TGTGCCAGCAGCTCCTACAGGGGGCCTCAGGGTAATGAAAAACTGTTTTTT

v_call: TRBV27
clone_size: .
d_call: .
j_call: TRBJ1-5
cdr3_aa: CASSLWGGAGSNQPQHF
cdr3_nt: TGTGCCAGCAGTTTATGGGGGGGAGCTGGTAGCAATCAGCCCCAGCATTTT

v_call: TRBV6-4
clone_size: once
d_call: .
j_call: TRBJ1-4
cdr3_aa: CASREQVSTNEKLFF
cdr3_nt: TGTGCCAGCAGGGAACAGGTTAGCACTAATGAAAAACTGTTTTTT

v_call: TRBV2
clone_size: .
d_call: .
j_call: TRBJ2-1
cdr3_aa: CASSATSRGYNEQFF
cdr3_nt: TGTGCCAGCAGTGCTACCAGCAGGGGCTACAATGAGCAGTTCTTC

v_call: TRBV5-1
clone_size: .
d_call: .
j_call: TRBJ2-7
cdr3_aa: CASSLAVPSYEQYF
cdr3_nt: TGCGCCAGCAGCTTGGCCGTTCCTTCCTACGAGCAGTACTTC

v_call: TRBV10-3
clone_size: .
d_call: .
j_call: TRBJ1-5
cdr3_aa: CAIRGRGDQPQHF
cdr3_nt: TGTGCCATCAGGGGGAGGGGAGATCAGCCCCAGCATTTT

v_call: TRBV24-1
clone_size: .
d_call: .
j_call: TRBJ2-3
cdr3_aa: CATSDSPDSSTDTQYF
cdr3_nt: TGTGCCACCAGTGATTCTCCTGACAGCAGCACAGATACGCAGTATTTT

v_call: TRBV6-5
clone_size: .
d_call: TRBD1
j_call: TRBJ1-5
cdr3_aa: CASRKQGDGNQPQHF
cdr3_nt: TGTGCCAGCAGAAAACAGGGGGATGGCAATCAGCCCCAGCATTTT

v_call: TRBV6-5
clone_size: .
d_call: TRBD1
j_call: TRBJ2-2
cdr3_aa: CASSWDRVTGELFF
cdr3_nt: TGTGCCAGCAGCTGGGACAGGGTCACCGGGGAGCTGTTTTTT

v_call: TRBV9
clone_size: .
d_call: .
j_call: TRBJ2-3
cdr3_aa: CASSVVGRVQDTQYF
cdr3_nt: TGTGCCAGCAGCGTAGTAGGCAGGGTACAAGATACGCAGTATTTT

v_call: TRBV28
clone_size: .
d_call: TRBD1
j_call: TRBJ1-6
cdr3_aa: CASSKTGVSYNSPLHF
cdr3_nt: TGTGCCAGCAGCAAGACAGGGGTCAGCTATAATTCACCCCTCCACTTT

v_call: TRBV5-1
clone_size: .
d_call: .
j_call: TRBJ2-5
cdr3_aa: CASSLARETQYF
cdr3_nt: TGCGCCAGCAGCTTGGCCCGGGAGACCCAGTACTTC

v_call: TRBV29-1
clone_size: .
d_call: TRBD2
j_call: TRBJ2-3
cdr3_aa: CSVVKGFSGSTDTQYF
cdr3_nt: TGCAGCGTTGTCAAGGGCTTTAGCGGGAGCACAGATACGCAGTATTTT

v_call: TRBV28
clone_size: .
d_call: .
j_call: TRBJ1-3
cdr3_aa: CASRPGTNSGNTIYF
cdr3_nt: TGTGCCAGCAGACCCGGGACAAACTCTGGAAACACCATATATTTT

v_call: TRBV18
clone_size: .
d_call: .
j_call: TRBJ1-2
cdr3_aa: CASHTSTENYGYTF
cdr3_nt: TGTGCCAGTCACACCTCGACAGAGAACTATGGCTACACCTTC

v_call: TRBV29-1
clone_size: .
d_call: TRBD1
j_call: TRBJ2-7
cdr3_aa: CSASPGQGYEQYF
cdr3_nt: TGCAGCGCGTCCCCGGGACAGGGGTACGAGCAGTACTTC

v_call: TRBV30
clone_size: few
d_call: .
j_call: TRBJ1-4
cdr3_aa: CAWMGLNEKLFF
cdr3_nt: TGTGCCTGGATGGGCCTTAATGAAAAACTGTTTTTT

v_call: TRBV27
clone_size: .
d_call: .
j_call: TRBJ1-1
cdr3_aa: CASSKGDRRNTEAFF
cdr3_nt: TGTGCCAGCAGTAAGGGGGACCGCAGGAACACTGAAGCTTTCTTT

v_call: TRBV3-1/TRBV3-2
clone_size: .
d_call: .
j_call: TRBJ2-6
cdr3_aa: CASSLLLGTFLTF
cdr3_nt: TGTGCCAGCAGCCTCCTACTGGGCACCTTTCTGACTTTC

v_call: TRBV21-1
clone_size: .
d_call: .
j_call: TRBJ1-5
cdr3_aa: CASDRPGTNQPQHF
cdr3_nt: TGTGCCAGTGATAGGCCGGGAACAAATCAGCCCCAGCATTTT

v_call: TRBV6-2/TRBV6-3
clone_size: .
d_call: .
j_call: TRBJ1-1
cdr3_aa: CASSYAMNTEAFF
cdr3_nt: TGTGCCAGCAGTTACGCGATGAACACTGAAGCTTTCTTT

v_call: TRBV29-1
clone_size: .
d_call: TRBD1
j_call: TRBJ2-2
cdr3_aa: CSGRGLSGELFF
cdr3_nt: TGCAGCGGTAGGGGGCTTAGCGGGGAGCTGTTTTTT

v_call: TRBV5-4
clone_size: .
d_call: .
j_call: TRBJ1-2
cdr3_aa: CASSLNYGYTF
cdr3_nt: TGTGCCAGCAGCCTGAACTATGGCTACACCTTC

v_call: TRBV4-3
clone_size: once
d_call: .
j_call: TRBJ1-1
cdr3_aa: CASSQGQGMNTEAFF
cdr3_nt: TGCGCCAGCAGCCAAGGCCAGGGGATGAACACTGAAGCTTTCTTT

v_call: TRBV25-1
clone_size: .
d_call: TRBD1
j_call: TRBJ1-6
cdr3_aa: CASRDRGHRNSPLHF
cdr3_nt: TGTGCCAGCAGGGACAGGGGGCACCGGAATTCACCCCTCCACTTT

v_call: TRBV2
clone_size: once
d_call: .
j_call: TRBJ1-5
cdr3_aa: CASSDSRLNQPQHF
cdr3_nt: TGTGCCAGCAGTGATAGCCGGCTGAATCAGCCCCAGCATTTT

v_call: TRBV19
clone_size: .
d_call: .
j_call: TRBJ2-7
cdr3_aa: CASSRDTESSEQYF
cdr3_nt: TGTGCCAGTAGTAGGGACACGGAAAGCTCCGAGCAGTACTTC

v_call: TRBV9
clone_size: once
d_call: .
j_call: TRBJ1-4
cdr3_aa: CASTPRGGTNEKLFF
cdr3_nt: TGTGCCAGCACCCCCCGAGGGGGAACTAATGAAAAACTGTTTTTT

v_call: TRBV7-2
clone_size: .
d_call: TRBD2
j_call: TRBJ2-5
cdr3_aa: CASSLGAGGLQETQYF
cdr3_nt: TGTGCCAGCAGCTTAGGAGCGGGGGGCCTCCAAGAGACCCAGTACTTC

v_call: TRBV12-3/TRBV12-4
clone_size: .
d_call: TRBD1
j_call: TRBJ1-5
cdr3_aa: CASSFTGGPQHF
cdr3_nt: TGTGCCAGCAGTTTTACAGGGGGGCCCCAGCATTTT

v_call: TRBV9
clone_size: once
d_call: .
j_call: TRBJ2-3
cdr3_aa: CASSVEGVEDTQYF
cdr3_nt: TGTGCCAGCAGCGTAGAGGGGGTAGAAGATACGCAGTATTTT

v_call: TRBV5-4
clone_size: .
d_call: .
j_call: TRBJ2-2
cdr3_aa: CASSQGGEAGELFF
cdr3_nt: TGTGCCAGCTCTCAAGGGGGGGAGGCCGGGGAGCTGTTTTTT

v_call: TRBV19
clone_size: .
d_call: TRBD1
j_call: TRBJ1-2
cdr3_aa: CASSSGDRRLYGYTF
cdr3_nt: TGTGCCAGTAGTAGCGGGGACAGGAGACTCTATGGCTACACCTTC

v_call: TRBV19
clone_size: .
d_call: TRBD2
j_call: TRBJ2-7
cdr3_aa: CASSRFGGGPYEQYF
cdr3_nt: TGTGCCAGTAGCCGATTCGGGGGGGGCCCCTACGAGCAGTACTTC

v_call: TRBV7-2
clone_size: .
d_call: .
j_call: TRBJ1-2
cdr3_aa: CASSLDVSLGSGYTF
cdr3_nt: TGTGCCAGCAGCTTAGATGTTTCACTAGGAAGTGGCTACACCTTC

v_call: TRBV5-1
clone_size: .
d_call: TRBD2
j_call: TRBJ2-3
cdr3_aa: CASSQETSGGPPDTQYF
cdr3_nt: TGCGCCAGCAGCCAAGAGACTAGCGGGGGGCCGCCAGATACGCAGTATTTT

v_call: TRBV4-1
clone_size: .
d_call: TRBD1
j_call: TRBJ1-2
cdr3_aa: CASSQAAGQPYGYTF
cdr3_nt: TGCGCCAGCAGCCAAGCTGCGGGACAGCCTTATGGCTACACCTTC

v_call: TRBV27
clone_size: .
d_call: .
j_call: TRBJ1-4
cdr3_aa: CASSFNPPGATNEKLFF
cdr3_nt: TGTGCCAGCAGTTTCAATCCTCCAGGGGCAACTAATGAAAAACTGTTTTTT

v_call: TRBV3-1/TRBV3-2
clone_size: .
d_call: TRBD1
j_call: TRBJ2-1
cdr3_aa: CASSQDRGLGNEQFF
cdr3_nt: TGTGCCAGCAGCCAAGACAGGGGGCTGGGGAATGAGCAGTTCTTC

v_call: TRBV6-5
clone_size: .
d_call: .
j_call: TRBJ1-2
cdr3_aa: CASSSMARSRLGYTF
cdr3_nt: TGTGCCAGCAGTTCCATGGCGAGGTCCCGCCTTGGCTACACCTTC

v_call: TRBV14
clone_size: .
d_call: TRBD2
j_call: TRBJ2-3
cdr3_aa: CASSRDYTDTQYF
cdr3_nt: TGTGCCAGCAGCCGGGACTACACAGATACGCAGTATTTT

v_call: TRBV18
clone_size: many
d_call: TRBD2
j_call: TRBJ2-2
cdr3_aa: CASSPRSLAGDNNGELFF
cdr3_nt: TGTGCCAGCTCACCACGCTCCCTAGCGGGGGACAATAACGGGGAGCTGTTTTTT

v_call: TRBV7-8
clone_size: .
d_call: TRBD2
j_call: TRBJ2-5
cdr3_aa: CASSRGREETQYF
cdr3_nt: TGTGCCAGCAGCCGGGGGAGGGAAGAGACCCAGTACTTC

v_call: TRBV7-2
clone_size: .
d_call: TRBD2
j_call: TRBJ2-1
cdr3_aa: CASSLEFSGGGEQFF
cdr3_nt: TGTGCCAGCAGCTTAGAGTTTAGCGGGGGGGGTGAGCAGTTCTTC

v_call: TRBV27
clone_size: .
d_call: TRBD1
j_call: TRBJ1-2
cdr3_aa: CASRSDRVPNYGYTF
cdr3_nt: TGTGCCAGCAGGTCAGACAGGGTCCCTAACTATGGCTACACCTTC

v_call: TRBV28
clone_size: .
d_call: .
j_call: TRBJ2-3
cdr3_aa: CASSFSQGTTTDTQYF
cdr3_nt: TGTGCCAGCAGTTTCTCCCAGGGGACTACGACAGATACGCAGTATTTT

v_call: TRBV5-1
clone_size: .
d_call: .
j_call: TRBJ1-2
cdr3_aa: CASSVDSGFSGWGYTF
cdr3_nt: TGCGCCAGCAGCGTGGACAGTGGGTTTTCAGGGTGGGGCTACACCTTC

v_call: TRBV15
clone_size: .
d_call: .
j_call: TRBJ2-1
cdr3_aa: CATSRVGGGTSEQFF
cdr3_nt: TGTGCCACCAGCAGAGTGGGAGGGGGAACAAGTGAGCAGTTCTTC

v_call: TRBV5-6
clone_size: .
d_call: .
j_call: TRBJ2-5
cdr3_aa: CASSAGSGETQYF
cdr3_nt: TGTGCCAGCAGCGCCGGGTCCGGGGAGACCCAGTACTTC

v_call: TRBV16
clone_size: .
d_call: .
j_call: TRBJ1-6
cdr3_aa: CASSQRSNSPLHF
cdr3_nt: TGTGCCAGCAGCCAACGGTCTAATTCACCCCTCCACTTT